This T cell receptor beta chain appears in the sequencing data of a study of blood T cells in healthy people across ages. Whole-study findings and limits: Naive T cell percentage by flow cytometry tracked strongly with beta diversity. Aged donors had fewer naive CD4+ cells and lower diversity than long-lived donors.

With respect to this clonotype: Its antigen is undetermined.

The second PCR ran about 6 to 12 cycles with a sample-barcoded 5' primer and J-beta primers. TCRdb reanalysed the 5' RACE reads using MiXCR and keeps one entry per CDR3 protein. The data contain 600,000 or so distinct CDR3 sequences, around half of them singletons. The CDR3 has 14 amino acids. The germline gives CDR1 SGDLS, CDR2 YYNGEE. The sample was blood. The receptor was derived from an elderly man in good health. This chain joins TRBV9 and TRBJ2-4; D perhaps matches TRBD1 (5 bases). The end of the DNA aligns better with TRBJ2-7, so the J call may be wrong. DNA of the CDR3: TGTGCCAGCAGCTTGGACACCCTTAGCTACGAGCAGTACTTC. It translates to CASSLDTLSYEQYF.